This record concerns one T cell receptor beta chain sequence. This specimen comes from a study of blood T cell repertoires in COVID-19. This table comes from immunoSEQ multiplex PCR, and its TCRdb copy is limited to in-frame clones, with some not included. The profile shows some 330,000 clones, over 75% of them singletons. J lost 2 bases, V lost 5 bases, and 6 bases had no gene match. CDR1 and CDR2 from the germline V gene are LNHDA and SQIVND (reference sequence). The CDR3 sequence is 14 residues long. Sequencing input: PBMCs or T cells enriched from blood (not recorded which). The V and J genes are TRBV19 and TRBJ2-7, with 7 nucleotides matching TRBD1. The receptor was isolated from a man aged 25-40 years who had recovered from COVID-19. The CDR3 spells CASSEGQPPYEQYF. CDR3 DNA sequence: TGTGCCAGTAGTGAGGGACAGCCACCCTACGAGCAGTACTTC.